Below, 12 T cell receptor beta chains from the same sample are listed, as sequenced in a study of long-term antiretroviral therapy in people with HIV (dated by TCRdb to between 2021 and 2022). The immunoSEQ hsTCRB v3.0 assay was used at survey level resolution for TRB variable region sequencing. TCRdb retrieved this table from immuneACCESS and kept in-frame rearrangements only. Not all clones are present; in checked studies, unresolved V genes account for under half, and no reason is known for the remainder. For this sample there are 20,000 to 25,000 clones; 80% to 90% appear just once. In total, the top ten clones hold 4% to 5.5% of the sample. This specimen was unsorted PBMCs, taken 3 years after starting antiretroviral therapy. The receptors here all came from a young man with HIV.

This clone was seen only once. This chain links TRBV6-5 with TRBJ2-2; no clear D. The length of the CDR3 is 15 residues. Per germline, CDR1 MNHEY and CDR2 SVGAGI. Deletions cut 10 bases from V and 2 bases from J, with 17 bases between. CDR3 region: CATLKGSINTGELFF. The CDR3 DNA reads TGTGCCACCCTAAAAGGAAGCATCAACACCGGGGAGCTGTTTTTT.

The rearrangement links TRBV13 to TRBJ1-1; D gene uncertain. The CDR3 spans 14 residues. Trimming pared 5 bases from V and 8 bases from J, leaving 18 bases between. The germline gives CDR1 PRHDT, CDR2 FYEKMQ (reference sequence). Written as DNA, the CDR3 is TGTGCCAGCAGCCGCAGCTCACAGTGGTACGAAGCTTTCTTT. Encoded protein: CASSRSSQWYEAFF.

The chain has TRBV6-5 and TRBJ1-1, with a tentative D call TRBD1 (5 bases). The CDR3 consists of 16 residues. V lost 4 bases to trimming and J lost 1 base, with 16 bases between them. Germline V gene lookup returns CDR1 MNHEY and CDR2 SVGAGI. The chain's CDR3 is CASSSLPGTGNTEAFF. The CDR3 DNA reads TGTGCCAGCAGTTCCCTTCCGGGGACGGGGAACACTGAAGCTTTCTTT.

The CDR3 nucleotides are TGTGCCAGAGAACTAGGAGGGGGCCTTGAGACCCAGTACTTC. Amino acids: CARELGGGLETQYF. This chain uses TRBV28 with TRBJ2-5, with D perhaps TRBD1 (7 bases). The CDR3 length is 14 residues. V was clipped by 9 bases and J by 5 bases, with 19 bases between them. Per the germline V gene, CDR1 is MDHEN and CDR2 is SYDVKM.

This clone was observed once. J is TRBJ1-2 and V is TRBV5-1; D gene uncertain. CDR1 SGHRS and CDR2 YFSETQ come from the germline V gene. V dropped 3 bases and J dropped 8 bases, with 17 bases sitting between them. The CDR3 length is 14 residues. The CDR3, as DNA: TGCGCCAGCAGCTACGACTCAGCGGCGGGCGGCTACACCTTC. It codes for CASSYDSAAGGYTF.

This clone was seen only a few times. The gene calls are TRBV6-1 and TRBJ2-7; TRBD1 matches at 8 bases. CDR1 and CDR2 (germline): MNHNS, SASEGT. V was clipped by 1 base and J by 5 bases; unmatched bases: 10. The CDR3 runs to 16 residues. The CDR3 coding sequence is TGTGCCAGCAGTGAAGTTGGCGGACAGGGTCTGGACGAGCAGTACGTC. Translated, it gives CASSEVGGQGLDEQYV.

V is TRBV25-1 and J is TRBJ1-2; D unresolved. Between the trimmed V and J ends, which lost 5 bases and 4 bases, there was a span of 14 bases. CDR1 is MGHDK and CDR2 is SYGVNS in the germline V gene. The CDR3 is made up of 14 amino acids. CDR3 loop: CASSPNSIAYGYTF. CDR3 coding DNA: TGTGCCAGCAGTCCCAATTCAATAGCCTATGGCTACACCTTC.

The gene calls are TRBV7-9 and TRBJ2-3; the match to TRBD2 covers 14 bases. Trimming took 2 bases from V and 1 from J; bases not matched to a gene: 8. CDR1 and CDR2 from the germline V gene are SEHNR and FQNEAQ (reference sequence). The CDR3 is made up of 19 amino acids. CDR3: CASSLWTSGGLKGTDTQYF. The CDR3 DNA follows: TGTGCCAGCAGCTTATGGACTAGCGGGGGGTTAAAGGGCACAGATACGCAGTATTTT.

The chain couples TRBV6-1 to TRBJ2-2; the D is unclear. Germline lookup yields CDR1 MNHNS and CDR2 SASEGT. Trimming shortened V by 0 bases and J by 7 bases, and 6 bases separated the two germline ends. This CDR3 region has 13 residues. DNA of the CDR3: TGTGCCAGCAGTGAAGCGCGTGGCGGGGAGCTGTTTTTT. It is translated as CASSEARGGELFF.

The genes are TRBV5-1 and TRBJ2-3; 13 positions match TRBD2. This CDR3 is built from 17 residues. With V trimmed by 6 bases and J by 1 base, 8 bases remained unmatched. Germline loops: CDR1 SGHRS, CDR2 YFSETQ. CDR3 protein: CASTLGGTSGGTDTQYF. The CDR3 DNA follows: TGCGCCAGCACCCTTGGAGGGACTAGCGGGGGCACAGATACGCAGTATTTT.

V and J are TRBV5-6 and TRBJ2-2; possibly TRBD1 or TRBD2 for D (5 bases each). Germline values: CDR1 SGHDT, CDR2 YYEEEE. The CDR3 is 16 amino acids. V was pared by 0 bases and J by 5 bases, with 14 bases between. The CDR3 here is CASSLAERGETGELFF. CDR3 bases: TGTGCCAGCAGCTTGGCCGAGAGGGGCGAAACCGGGGAGCTGTTTTTT.

The chain carries TRBV6-1 and TRBJ1-2; no firm D call. This CDR3 is built from 12 residues. Trimming pared 0 bases from V and 4 bases from J, leaving 3 bases between. Germline CDR1 reads MNHNS; CDR2 reads SASEGT. CDR3 amino acids: CASSEALYGYTF. The CDR3 DNA sequence: TGTGCCAGCAGTGAAGCGCTCTATGGCTACACCTTC.